This T cell receptor beta chain was retrieved from a study of blood T cells in healthy people across ages. Caucasian individuals from Russia who were healthy and aged roughly 6 to 95 acted as donors. Drawn from each donor were approximately 9.5 milliliters of peripheral blood. This clonotype was counted only a few times. Together with a sample-barcoded 5' primer, a J-beta primer mix was included in a second PCR lasting roughly 6 to 12 cycles. TCRdb re-called the 5' RACE reads through MiXCR, storing one row per CDR3 protein. The data hold 800,000 or so distinct CDR3 sequences, with around two thirds observed a single time. This CDR3 comprises 12 residues. V dropped 6 bases and J dropped 1 base, with 7 bases sitting between them. Germline V CDR1 and CDR2: SQVTM, ANQGSEA.

V and J are TRBV29-1 and TRBJ2-1; D gene uncertain. The specimen was blood. The clonotype was recovered from a man aged 30-40 years in good health. CDR3 region: CSVVLSYNEQFF. CDR3 DNA sequence: TGCAGCGTCGTCTTGTCCTACAATGAGCAGTTCTTC.